This entry lists 5 T cell receptor beta chains sequenced from one sample in a study of blood T cell repertoires in COVID-19. TCRdb's copy holds only in-frame clones and misses some; the assay was immunoSEQ multiplex PCR. The sample contains about 60,000 clones, 65% to 85% of which appear only once. The sequenced material came from peripheral blood. The source of these receptors is a human donor in a cohort sampled during active COVID-19.

This clone showed up just a few times. The J gene is TRBJ2-3, the V gene TRBV3-1 (or the pseudogene TRBV3-2), with a tentative D call TRBD1 (5 bases). The V gene lost 1 base and the J gene lost 7 bases, with 9 bases spanning the gap. The CDR3 is 13 amino acids. The germline V gene encodes CDR1 LGHDT and CDR2 YNNKEL (reference sequence). Written as DNA, the CDR3 is TGTGCCAGCAGCCAAGGGACACTTTATACGCAGTATTTT. This translates into CASSQGTLYTQYF.

The V and J genes are TRBV2 and TRBJ2-7, with 10 bases that match TRBD2. V lost 0 bases to trimming and J lost 4 bases; unmatched junction nucleotides: 6. The CDR3 loop spans 16 amino acids. In germline, CDR1 is SNHLY, CDR2 FYNNEI. Written as DNA, the CDR3 is TGTGCCAGCAGTGAAGCGGTTAGCGGGAGGCCTTACGAGCAGTACTTC. It yields the protein CASSEAVSGRPYEQYF.

The gene calls are TRBV30 and TRBJ1-1; the D gene is possibly TRBD1 (5 bases). The CDR3 consists of 14 residues. Germline values: CDR1 GTSNPN, CDR2 SVGIG (reference sequence). Between the trimmed V and J ends, which lost 3 bases and 0 bases, there was a span of 11 bases. The CDR3 sequence: CAWSVGTLNTEAFF. For the CDR3, the DNA is TGTGCCTGGAGCGTCGGGACTCTGAACACTGAAGCTTTCTTT.

This chain joins TRBV28 and TRBJ1-5; unclear D gene. The V and J ends lost 5 bases and 6 bases respectively, with 17 bases between them. The V gene's germline CDR1 is MDHEN and CDR2 SYDVKM. The CDR3 totals 15 residues. The CDR3 loop is CASSQGQVSTQPQHF. The CDR3 DNA reads as TGTGCCAGCAGTCAAGGCCAGGTTTCGACTCAGCCCCAGCATTTT.

V and J are TRBV6-2 or TRBV6-3 and TRBJ2-1; 8 nucleotides align to TRBD1. CDR3 length: 15 amino acids. CDR1 is MNHEY and CDR2 is SVGEGT in the germline V gene. V gave up 2 bases and J gave up 10 bases; unmatched junction bases: 10. CDR3 amino acids: CASSYAGGVYGEQFF. CDR3 DNA sequence: TGTGCCAGCAGTTACGCAGGGGGCGTTTATGGGGAGCAGTTCTTC.